These 22 T cell receptor beta chains came from one sample sequenced in a study of cytomegalovirus exposure and HLA in healthy donors. Primers for the PCR totalled 60 Vbeta and 13 Jbeta. Assay used: immunoSEQ multiplex PCR; TCRdb lists only in-frame clones, some missing. The sample holds about 130,000 clones, over 65% seen once. The sequencing input was PBMCs. These receptors all stem from a man between 45 and 60 years old in good health and CMV-seronegative.

The chain recombines TRBV11-2 with TRBJ2-7; D possibly corresponds to TRBD1 (5 bases). V shed 5 bases and J shed 0 bases, with 11 bases lying between them. In germline, CDR1 is SGHAT, CDR2 FQNNGV. The CDR3 is made up of 14 amino acids. The CDR3: CASSTDSTSYEQYF. The CDR3 DNA reads TGTGCCAGCAGCACAGACAGTACCTCCTACGAGCAGTACTTC.

The table lists this clone with a few counts. This chain connects TRBV5-1 to TRBJ2-5; 8 positions match TRBD2. Unmatched junction bases numbered 4, after V lost 0 bases and J lost 3 bases. Germline V gene lookup returns CDR1 SGHRS and CDR2 YFSETQ. This CDR3 is built from 15 residues. CDR3 DNA: TGCGCCAGCAGCTTGGCCGGTAGCGGGGAAGAGACCCAGTACTTC. Residues: CASSLAGSGEETQYF.

The V and J genes are TRBV2 and TRBJ1-4; D possibly corresponds to TRBD1 (5 bases). Between the trimmed V and J ends, which lost 6 bases and 2 bases, there was a span of 10 bases. This CDR3 has 14 amino acids. The germline V gene encodes CDR1 SNHLY and CDR2 FYNNEI. The CDR3 loop is CASRAGSTNEKLFF. CDR3 in DNA: TGTGCCAGCAGGGCAGGGTCCACTAATGAAAAACTGTTTTTT.

The chain employs TRBV6-5 and TRBJ1-5, with 7 bases fitting TRBD1. The CDR3 covers 15 residues. Germline lookup yields CDR1 MNHEY and CDR2 SVGAGI. After removal of 6 bases from V and 6 bases from J, the junction contained 11 bases not matched to a gene. The CDR3 is CASRTGRLSAQPQHF. For the CDR3, the DNA is TGTGCCAGCAGGACAGGGAGGCTTAGCGCTCAGCCCCAGCATTTT.

V gene TRBV29-1 combines with J gene TRBJ1-2; 9 bases are shared with TRBD1. The V and J ends lost 6 bases and 3 bases, in that order; junction bases with no gene match: 8. CDR3 length: 14 residues. From germline, CDR1 is SQVTM and CDR2 ANQGSEA. In nucleotides, the CDR3 is TGCAGCGTCTCCCGGGACAGGGAGTACTATGGCTACACCTTC. This translates into CSVSRDREYYGYTF.

The gene calls are TRBV19 and TRBJ1-2; D may be TRBD1 (6 bases). Germline values: CDR1 LNHDA, CDR2 SQIVND (reference sequence). The CDR3 has 15 residues. Trimming pared 6 bases from V and 1 base from J, leaving 15 bases between. CDR3 in amino acids: CASRPQGTLNYGYTF. CDR3 nucleotide sequence: TGTGCCAGTAGGCCGCAGGGGACCCTTAACTATGGCTACACCTTC.

This clone was seen just once. This rearrangement joins TRBV7-9 to TRBJ1-1; 7 bases map to TRBD1. Germline trimming cut 5 bases from V and 5 bases from J; bases unmatched to any gene: 5. CDR1 SEHNR and CDR2 FQNEAQ come from the germline V gene (reference sequence). The CDR3 is 13 residues long. The CDR3 DNA sequence: TGTGCCAGCAGCCAACAGACAGGGACTGAAGCTTTCTTT. Translating it yields CASSQQTGTEAFF.

J is TRBJ2-7 and V is TRBV18; TRBD2 might be the D (5 bases). V lost 2 bases, J lost 3 bases, and 5 bases lay in between. This CDR3 comprises 12 residues. Per germline, CDR1 KGHSH and CDR2 LQKENI. The CDR3 loop reads CASSPGLYEQYF. For the CDR3, the DNA is TGTGCCAGCTCACCAGGACTCTACGAGCAGTACTTC.

The sample holds one count of this clone. This chain uses TRBV2 with TRBJ2-2, with D perhaps TRBD1 (6 bases). The germline CDR1 and CDR2 sequences are SNHLY and FYNNEI. The CDR3 extends over 14 amino acids. V dropped 8 bases and J dropped 1 base, with 11 bases sitting between them. CDR3 sequence: CASLGTRNTGELFF. The CDR3 nucleotides are TGTGCCAGCCTCGGGACAAGGAACACCGGGGAGCTGTTTTTT.

This sequence joins TRBV7-9 and TRBJ1-3; perhaps TRBD1 as D (6 bases). CDR3 length: 13 residues. Germline V gene data show CDR1 as SEHNR and CDR2 as FQNEAQ (reference sequence). With 5 bases removed from V and 7 bases from J, the gap between germline ends came to 12 bases. The CDR3 spells CASSQGGANTIYF. The CDR3 DNA follows: TGTGCCAGCAGCCAAGGGGGGGCCAACACCATATATTTT.

Concerning this clone itself: Other DNA sequences from this sample encode an identical CDR3 as well. The chain uses TRBV6-1 and TRBJ2-5; D is undetermined. The CDR3 spans 14 residues. CDR1 is MNHNS, CDR2 SASEGT, per germline. V lost 10 bases, J lost 5 bases, and 20 bases lay in between. CDR3 in amino acids: CATSPAGLVETQYF. CDR3 sequence (DNA): TGTGCCACCTCCCCGGCAGGATTGGTGGAGACCCAGTACTTC.

The table lists this clone with a few counts. The chain couples TRBV4-2 to TRBJ1-5; TRBD1 might be the D (5 bases). V gave up 2 bases and J gave up 5 bases, with 10 bases separating them. This CDR3 region has 14 residues. Germline CDR1 is LGHNA and CDR2 is YNFKEQ. DNA for the CDR3: TGTGCCAGCAGCCAACAGGGCAGTTATCAGCCCCAGCATTTT. This translates into CASSQQGSYQPQHF.

This chain joins TRBV27 and TRBJ2-7; 10 bases fit TRBD1. There are 15 residues in the CDR3. V lost 5 bases to trimming and J lost 0 bases; unmatched junction nucleotides: 4. CDR1 is MNHEY and CDR2 is SMNVEV in the germline V gene (reference sequence). The CDR3 sequence is CASSPGTGVSYEQYV. CDR3 DNA sequence: TGTGCCAGCAGTCCCGGGACAGGGGTCTCCTACGAGCAGTACGTC.

J is TRBJ1-1 and V is TRBV5-1; possibly TRBD1 for D (5 bases). CDR3 size: 14 residues. The V end was cut by 4 bases, the J end by 7 bases, with 17 bases between. Germline-derived CDR1 and CDR2 are SGHRS and YFSETQ. CDR3 nucleotide sequence: TGCGCCAGCAGCCCAGACGCTCAGGGCGATGAAGCTTTCTTT. Protein sequence: CASSPDAQGDEAFF.

The gene calls are TRBV6-5 and TRBJ2-7; 7 positions agree with TRBD1. This CDR3 region has 14 residues. V was pared by 8 bases and J by 0 bases, with 7 bases of the junction left unmatched. Germline V gene lookup returns CDR1 MNHEY and CDR2 SVGAGI. The CDR3 bases are TGTGCCAGCGGCCGGGACAGCCACTCCTACGAGCAGTACGTC. Its translation is CASGRDSHSYEQYV.

V and J are TRBV6-1 and TRBJ2-7; perhaps TRBD2 as D (5 bases). This CDR3 region has 13 residues. From germline, CDR1 is MNHNS and CDR2 SASEGT. Trimming took 6 bases from V and 5 from J, leaving 14 bases between them. This CDR3 is CASSPGLAHEQYF. The CDR3 DNA is TGTGCCAGCAGCCCAGGCCTAGCACACGAGCAGTACTTC.

The chain combines TRBV5-5 with TRBJ2-2; D gene uncertain. The germline CDR1 and CDR2 sequences are SGHKS and YYEKEE (reference sequence). The germline V and J ends were trimmed by 3 bases and 2 bases, with 11 bases remaining between them. This CDR3 contains 15 residues. CDR3 residues: CASSSLLSNTGELFF. CDR3 DNA sequence: TGTGCCAGCAGCTCCCTTCTGAGTAACACCGGGGAGCTGTTTTTT.

In this sample, this clone turned up a few times. The CDR3 bases are TGCAGCGTTGACCGGACAGCCAACACTGAAGCTTTCTTT. Its protein product is CSVDRTANTEAFF. The chain uses TRBV29-1 and TRBJ1-1, with TRBD1 as a possible D gene (6 bases). The germline CDR1 and CDR2 sequences are SQVTM and ANQGSEA. V was shortened by 3 bases and J by 2 bases, with 10 bases between the two germline ends. The CDR3 is 13 residues long. Together with reference TRBV29-1 and TRBJ1-1, the CDR3 gives the full variable domain: SAVISQKPSRDICQRGTSLTIQCQVDSQVTMMFWYRQQPGQSLTLIATANQGSEATYESGFVIDKFPISRPNLTFSTLTVSNMSPEDSSIYLCSVDRTANTEAFFGQGTRLTVV.

V and J are TRBV4-1 and TRBJ2-1, with D tentatively TRBD1 (6 bases). CDR3 length: 14 residues. V lost 6 bases, J lost 8 bases, and 17 bases lay in between. The germline V gene encodes CDR1 MGHRA and CDR2 YSYEKL. For the CDR3, the DNA is TGCGCCAGCAGACGACCAGGGGCGGACGATGAGCAGTTCTTC. Amino acids: CASRRPGADDEQFF.

The V gene is TRBV11-3, the J gene TRBJ1-1; 7 positions agree with TRBD1. V dropped 5 bases and J dropped 0; count of bases not matched to a gene: 3. CDR1 and CDR2 from the germline V gene are SGHNT and YENEEA. There are 14 residues in the CDR3. CDR3 nucleotide sequence: TGTGCCAGCAGCCAAGGGACAGTGAACACTGAAGCTTTCTTT. Translation: CASSQGTVNTEAFF. Combining the CDR3 with reference TRBV11-3 and TRBJ1-1 gives the whole variable domain EAGVVQSPRYKIIEKKQPVAFWCNPISGHNTLYWYLQNLGQGPELLIRYENEEAVDDSQLPKDRFSAERLKGVDSTLKIQPAELGDSAVYLCASSQGTVNTEAFFGQGTRLTVV.

The V call is TRBV6-1, the J call TRBJ2-1; 8 bases agree with TRBD2. CDR1 MNHNS and CDR2 SASEGT come from the germline V gene. The CDR3 totals 15 residues. V was clipped by 4 bases and J by 2 bases; unmatched bases: 4. The DNA of the CDR3 is TGTGCCAGCAGTGCGGGGGGGGTGGCCTACAATGAGCAGTTCTTC. Its protein product is CASSAGGVAYNEQFF.

Here the CDR3 reads CASSYGTGGRGEQYF. DNA of the CDR3: TGTGCCAGCAGTTACGGGACAGGGGGTCGGGGCGAGCAGTACTTC. V and J are TRBV6-5 and TRBJ2-5, with 11 positions matching TRBD1. The J call may be mistaken, given a closer DNA end match to TRBJ2-7. Per germline, CDR1 MNHEY and CDR2 SVGAGI. The CDR3 has 15 amino acids.